The rows below give T cell receptor beta chains drawn from one sample of a study of cytomegalovirus exposure and HLA in healthy donors. Sequencing was performed with immunoSEQ multiplex PCR; in TCRdb, only in-frame clones are kept and a portion is missing. The top ten clones hold about 1% of a sample with roughly 120,000 clones, about 81% of them seen once. The sequencing sample was made of PBMCs. The source of these receptors is a woman in her twenties or thirties in good health and CMV-seronegative. Both conserved end residues are part of each CDR3. Fields, in order: V gene, CDR3 protein.

V: TRBV27
CDR3: CASHSTGRGAHSYNEQFF

V: TRBV7-8
CDR3: CASSLGGRMNTEAFF

V: TRBV6-6
CDR3: CASSYSKQGQSPLHF

V: TRBV9
CDR3: CASSATGDRASGYTF

V: TRBV6-5
CDR3: CASSVHSSGANVLTF

V: TRBV27
CDR3: CASSLKDSRGRNIQYF

V: TRBV5-1
CDR3: CASSPTSTGVYQPQHF

V: TRBV6-1
CDR3: CASSTGGFTEAFF

V: TRBV4-2
CDR3: CASSQDFSGLTYEQYF

V: TRBV6-5
CDR3: CASRGPGTDTQYF

V: TRBV21-1
CDR3: CASSKGLWDREKTGELFF

V: TRBV7-6
CDR3: CASSLAPQGGGTDTQYF

V: TRBV11-3
CDR3: CASSPTGMGGKLFF

V: TRBV4-3
CDR3: CASSQDGLGGANEKLFF

V: TRBV2
CDR3: CAFRDRVHEQYF

V: TRBV5-1
CDR3: CASSLRLAGEETQYF

V: TRBV28
CDR3: CASSLPVPNTEAFF

V: TRBV15
CDR3: CATSRDKRGGRLDTQYF

V: TRBV30
CDR3: CAWSFGQGIPEAFF

V: TRBV18
CDR3: CASSPREGRGSNEKLFF

V: TRBV7-8
CDR3: CASSFKRNTGELFF

V: TRBV6-1
CDR3: CASRISGTAYGYTF

V: TRBV27
CDR3: CASSAGTDGYTF

V: TRBV11-3
CDR3: CASSAPAHRAYASTNEKLFF

V: TRBV7-3
CDR3: CASSRGTGGAYEQYF

V: TRBV7-3
CDR3: CASSQGLSAGLAGGSEQFF

V: TRBV11-2
CDR3: CASSLRLANNAGELFF

V: TRBV7-2
CDR3: CASSSPRGRNFDYEQYF

V: TRBV5-1
CDR3: CATRPGQGSEAFF

V: TRBV9
CDR3: CASSVEGGSSYNEQFF

V: TRBV27
CDR3: CASSSLGTGGDEQFF

V: TRBV7-2
CDR3: CASSPFGGVPSYEQYF

V: TRBV19
CDR3: CASSVDRGGENTIYF

V: TRBV7-2
CDR3: CASSSQGGLAGGEQYF

V: TRBV19
CDR3: CASSPSRVRLPYGYTF

V: TRBV11-3
CDR3: CASSLGLAETNTGELFF

V: TRBV7-9
CDR3: CASSLSRLGQGSGIQYF

V: TRBV6-1
CDR3: CASRATRSPSYEQYF

V: TRBV11-3
CDR3: CASSLGLDADTQYF

V: TRBV5-1
CDR3: CASSPDREVSTIYF

V: TRBV4-2
CDR3: CASSPSTDRSEAFF

V: TRBV27
CDR3: CASSLRGPPLGGQFF

V: TRBV9
CDR3: CASSVGDRPEAFF

V: TRBV29-1
CDR3: CSGRGGSTDTQYF

V: TRBV5-1
CDR3: CASSGQGGTSPLHF

V: TRBV7-2
CDR3: CASSPRGGGHYGYTF

V: TRBV13
CDR3: CASSPRSNTEAFF

V: TRBV5-1
CDR3: CASSLWSGGEAFF

V: TRBV19
CDR3: CASSLSPMGTGSYGELFF

V: TRBV11-2
CDR3: CASLNMRISTEAFF

V: TRBV10-2
CDR3: CASSEPRLGHGIAGELFF

V: TRBV6-1
CDR3: CASSEARLQGYLANYGYTF

V: TRBV19
CDR3: CASTDSGQPQHF

V: TRBV4-1
CDR3: CASRRLADYNEQFF

V: TRBV7-3
CDR3: CASRLRVNTEAFF